Sequencing of this T cell receptor (beta chain) was carried out in a study of cytomegalovirus exposure and HLA in healthy donors. Study-wide points: Researchers reported that three CMV-associated chains were confirmed in vitro as CMV antigen-specific. Cytomegalovirus-associated status was assigned to some 160 TCR beta chains. The tendency of first-cohort TCR clusters to co-occur in the roughly 130 validation repertoires emerged from a later analysis.

The ends were cut back, 0 bases at V and 3 bases at J, with 7 bases in the middle. Germline CDR1 is SGDLS and CDR2 is YYNGEE. This CDR3 has 14 amino acids. Some clones are missing from TCRdb's copy, which holds only in-frame ones; the method was immunoSEQ multiplex PCR. Of 50,000 or so clones listed, nearly 95% are singletons. With regard to this clone: The target antigen is unknown.

This rearrangement joins TRBV9 to TRBJ1-3; possibly TRBD1 for D (6 bases). The specimen was PBMCs. This sequence was found in a woman under 30 in good health and CMV-seropositive. The CDR3 nucleotides read TGTGCCAGCAGCGTAGCAGGGGATGGAAACACCATATATTTT. Translation: CASSVAGDGNTIYF.